This TCR beta chain was recovered during a study of blood T cell repertoires in COVID-19. Recruited during active infection, patients (from Seattle) were subsequently followed longitudinally. V dropped 2 bases and J dropped 6 bases, with 15 bases sitting between them. The CDR3 spans 15 residues. Germline CDR1 and CDR2: KGHDR and SFDVKD. Authors' analysis steps: Estimates of nucleated cell counts were drawn from the amplification of reference gene primers. Method: immunoSEQ multiplex PCR; TCRdb's copy keeps in-frame clones and lacks some. D and trimming were read from the DNA, whereas the V and J calls and clone size are those reported in that table. The data contain tens of thousands of clones, about 86% of them seen just once; the ten biggest clones take up roughly 9.3%.

What was sequenced was peripheral blood. This chain connects TRBV24-1 to TRBJ1-1; maybe TRBD1 (5 bases). This TCR derives from a man aged 80 or over with COVID-19, enrolled during active disease. The CDR3 here is CATSDSGGGDAEAFF. The CDR3 coding sequence is TGTGCCACCAGTGATTCAGGCGGGGGGGACGCTGAAGCTTTCTTT.